Shown below are 10 T cell receptor beta chains from a single sample sequenced in a study of technical replicates of blood from a few donors. Profiled with immunoSEQ multiplex PCR; TCRdb holds only in-frame clones, not every one. The sample carries approximately 80,000 clones, 91% recorded once. The specimen was T cells isolated from PBMCs. The origin of the receptors is a human donor in good health.

The rearrangement uses TRBV7-9 and TRBJ1-3; the D gene is possibly TRBD1 (5 bases). The CDR3 is 15 amino acids. V dropped 6 bases and J dropped 2 bases, with 14 bases sitting between them. CDR1 and CDR2 from the germline V gene are SEHNR and FQNEAQ (reference sequence). The CDR3 protein is CASRSQGSTGNTIYF. In DNA form, the CDR3 reads TGTGCCAGCAGAAGCCAGGGTTCGACTGGAAACACCATATATTTT. Full variable domain (outside the CDR3, taken from reference TRBV7-9 and TRBJ1-3): DTGVSQNPRHKITKRGQNVTFRCDPISEHNRLYWYRQTLGQGPEFLTYFQNEAQLEKSRLLSDRFSAERPKGSFSTLEIQRTEQGDSAMYLCASRSQGSTGNTIYFGEGSWLTVV.

The V call is TRBV4-1, the J call TRBJ2-1, with 11 bases matching TRBD2. Per germline, CDR1 MGHRA and CDR2 YSYEKL. The ends lost 2 bases at V and 2 bases at J; junction bases unmatched: 8. CDR3 length: 18 residues. The CDR3 sequence is CASSQHDRGLAAYNEQFF. The CDR3 DNA sequence: TGCGCCAGCAGCCAACATGACAGGGGACTAGCGGCCTACAATGAGCAGTTCTTC.

The chain has TRBV10-1 and TRBJ2-7, with 8 positions matching TRBD2. Per the germline V gene, CDR1 is WNHNN and CDR2 is SYGVQD (reference sequence). The CDR3 is 16 amino acids. J lost 1 base, V lost 1 base, and 6 bases had no gene match. As DNA, the CDR3 is TGCGCCAGCAGTGAGTATCTAGCGGGCTCATCCTACGAGCAGTACTTC. It translates to CASSEYLAGSSYEQYF.

The J gene is TRBJ2-7, the V gene TRBV11-2, with TRBD1 matching 8 bases. Germline V gene sequence: CDR1 SGHAT, CDR2 FQNNGV. V was pared by 10 bases and J by 2 bases, with 13 bases of the junction left unmatched. CDR3 length: 15 residues. The CDR3 DNA sequence: TGTGCCACCCGTGATCCCTACAGGGGGACCTACGAGCAGTACTTC. It yields the protein CATRDPYRGTYEQYF.

The V call is TRBV19, the J call TRBJ1-1; TRBD1 might be the D (6 bases). Trimming took 9 bases from V and 2 from J, leaving 16 bases between them. This CDR3 spans 14 amino acids. CDR1 is LNHDA and CDR2 is SQIVND in the germline V gene (reference sequence). The CDR3 loop reads CASGEGGGNTEAFF. CDR3 DNA: TGTGCCAGCGGGGAGGGGGGAGGCAACACTGAAGCTTTCTTT.

The V call is TRBV10-3, the J call TRBJ2-1; 7 bases align to TRBD2. V lost 9 bases to trimming and J lost 6 bases; unmatched junction nucleotides: 29. The V gene's germline CDR1 is ENHRY and CDR2 SYGVKD. The CDR3 is 20 residues long. The chain's CDR3 is CAISRAAGESPGTGANEQFF. In nucleotides, the CDR3 is TGTGCCATTTCTCGGGCGGCGGGGGAAAGTCCCGGGACTGGCGCCAATGAGCAGTTCTTC.

The genes are TRBV7-8 and TRBJ2-5; 7 bases are shared with TRBD1. CDR3 length: 13 amino acids. From germline, CDR1 is SGHVS and CDR2 FQNEAQ. Trimming cost V 5 bases and J 5 bases; bases outside gene matches: 5. CDR3 nucleotides: TGTGCCAGCAGCCCAGGGGGTTGGGAGACCCAGTACTTC. As protein: CASSPGGWETQYF. Variable domain in full (rest from reference TRBV7-8 and TRBJ2-5): GAGVSQSPRYKVAKRGQDVALRCDPISGHVSLFWYQQALGQGPEFLTYFQNEAQLDKSGLPSDRFFAERPEGSVSTLKIQRTQQEDSAVYLCASSPGGWETQYFGPGTRLLVL.

The chain recombines TRBV5-4 with TRBJ2-2; tentative D call: TRBD2 (5 bases). The V gene lost 3 bases and the J gene lost 4 bases, with 13 bases spanning the gap. Germline CDR1 and CDR2: SGHNT and YYREEE (reference sequence). This CDR3 contains 15 residues. Written as DNA, the CDR3 is TGTGCCAGCAGCTCAGAGGGATCTGGCACCGGGGAGCTGTTTTTT. Its protein is CASSSEGSGTGELFF.

V usage is TRBV5-1 and J usage is TRBJ2-5; D possibly corresponds to TRBD1 (7 bases). This CDR3 is 16 amino acids long. V lost 3 bases to trimming and J lost 5 bases, with 20 bases between them. Germline loops: CDR1 SGHRS, CDR2 YFSETQ. CDR3 region: CASSWGDSAVVETQYF. The CDR3 DNA reads TGCGCCAGCAGCTGGGGGGACAGTGCGGTGGTTGAGACCCAGTACTTC.

This chain connects TRBV7-9 to TRBJ1-1; 9 bases fit TRBD1. The CDR3 has 13 residues. In germline, CDR1 is SEHNR, CDR2 FQNEAQ (reference sequence). The junction had 6 bases not matched to a gene; V was cut back by 5 bases and J by 8 bases. CDR3 in DNA: TGTGCCAGCAGCGAACGGGACAGGGTAGAAGCTTTCTTT. Translation: CASSERDRVEAFF.